This T cell receptor (beta chain) comes out of a study of CD4 T cell repertoires in COVID-19. Germline CDR1 and CDR2: SGHKS and YYEKEE (reference sequence). Trimming shortened V by 4 bases and J by 7 bases, and 17 bases separated the two germline ends. The CDR3 loop spans 15 amino acids. The method was immunoSEQ multiplex PCR; TCRdb's version includes in-frame clones alone and lacks a portion of them. Of about 24,000 clones in the sample, about 93% were seen once. The memory T cells were sequenced right after ex vivo isolation, without culture. The chain combines TRBV5-5 with TRBJ1-4, with D perhaps matching TRBD1 (5 bases). The sequence was obtained from a human donor who had COVID-19. The material was circulating follicular helper CD4+ T cells (cTfh) from blood, obtained before the COVID-19 pandemic. Here the CDR3 DNA reads TGTGCCAGCAGCCAGACGACAGCGAGCACTGAAAAACTGTTTTTT. This sequence encodes CASSQTTASTEKLFF.